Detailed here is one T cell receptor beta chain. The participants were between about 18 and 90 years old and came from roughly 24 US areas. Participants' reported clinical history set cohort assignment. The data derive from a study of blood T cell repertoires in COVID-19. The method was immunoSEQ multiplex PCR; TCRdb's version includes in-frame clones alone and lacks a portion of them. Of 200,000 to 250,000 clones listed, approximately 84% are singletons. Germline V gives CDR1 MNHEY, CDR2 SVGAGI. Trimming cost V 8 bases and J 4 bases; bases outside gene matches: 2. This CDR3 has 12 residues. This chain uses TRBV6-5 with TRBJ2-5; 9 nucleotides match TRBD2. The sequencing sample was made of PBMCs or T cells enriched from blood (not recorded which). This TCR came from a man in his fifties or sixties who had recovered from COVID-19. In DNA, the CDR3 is TGTGCCAGCCAGCGGGGGGCAGAGACCCAGTACTTC. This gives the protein CASQRGAETQYF.